This T cell receptor beta chain derives from a study of PD-L1 blockade in urothelial cancer. About the research overall: As for prior chemotherapy regimens, patients had received 0 to 3. Blood drawn 3 weeks (second dose) and 6 weeks after treatment start was analyzed.

Into every PCR, synthetic TCR analog templates were spiked. Profiled with immunoSEQ multiplex PCR; TCRdb holds only in-frame clones, not every one. This table has under 150,000 clones, 75% to 90% appearing once. Germline assignment: CDR1 SGHTA and CDR2 FQGTGA. This CDR3 spans 15 amino acids. Trimming stripped 3 bases from V and 1 base from J, with 9 bases between. Regarding time point: peripheral blood 6 weeks after treatment start. The receptor was derived from a man aged 60 to 75 with urothelial cancer. This specimen was PBMCs, taken around atezolizumab (anti-PD-L1) treatment. V gene TRBV7-3 combines with J gene TRBJ2-2; D not certain. For the CDR3, the DNA is TGTGCCAGCAGCTTCTCACATGGGAACACCGGGGAGCTGTTTTTT. Residues: CASSFSHGNTGELFF.